These T cell receptor beta chains were read from a single sample in a study of read filtering for tumor transcriptome and immune sequencing. TCRdb re-analysed the reads in MiXCR, keeping a single row per CDR3 protein. The repertoire holds approximately 58,000 distinct CDR3 sequences, 9% to 15% seen once, with under 20% in the top ten. Sequenced input: a population of CD138-negative cells sorted from bone marrow. All receptors come from a donor aged 40 or older with multiple myeloma. The CDR3 runs from the conserved cysteine through the conserved F or W. The D gene is left open where the match is weak. A row's size may be missing; if present it is once, few, many or a size class.

d_call clone_size j_call v_call cdr3_aa cdr3_nt
TRBD2 many TRBJ2-3 TRBV4-1 CASSPSGLAGADTQYF TGCGCCAGCAGCCCGTCTGGGCTAGCGGGGGCAGATACGCAGTATTTT
TRBD2 many TRBJ2-7 TRBV24-1 CATSPGGVFYEQYF TGTGCCACCAGTCCCGGGGGGGTTTTCTACGAGCAGTACTTC
- - TRBJ1-5 TRBV6-2/TRBV6-3 CASQAHAGSRQPLHF TGTGCCAGCCAGGCCCATGCAGGGAGCAGGCAGCCCCTGCATTTC
- - TRBJ2-5 TRBV5-1 CASSLALVGETQYF TGCGCCAGCAGCCTGGCACTGGTCGGGGAGACCCAGTACTTC
- many TRBJ1-2 TRBV12-3/TRBV12-4 CASSLGVLGYTF TGTGCCAGCAGTTTGGGGGTTTTGGGCTACACCTTC
- many TRBJ1-2 TRBV7-8 CASSSDLNYGYTF TGTGCCAGCAGCTCGGACCTAAACTATGGCTACACCTTC
- many TRBJ2-1 TRBV5-4 CASSLGDGRHNEQFF TGTGCCAGCAGCTTGGGTGATGGACGGCACAATGAGCAGTTCTTC
- many TRBJ2-1 TRBV10-3 CAISESGGVNEQFF TGTGCCATCAGTGAGTCAGGTGGGGTCAATGAGCAGTTCTTC
TRBD1 many TRBJ2-5 TRBV6-1 CASSRDRAATQYF TGTGCCAGCAGTCGGGACAGGGCCGCGACCCAGTACTTC
- many TRBJ2-5 TRBV5-1 CASRADDIQETQYF TGCGCCAGCAGGGCGGACGACATACAAGAGACCCAGTACTTC
- many TRBJ2-1 TRBV5-1 CASGLNTGNEQFF TGCGCCAGCGGGTTAAATACGGGGAATGAGCAGTTCTTC
TRBD1 - TRBJ2-6 TRBV2 CASRWDSKVASGADVLTF TGTGCCAGCAGATGGGACAGTAAAGTGGCCTCTGGGGCCGACGTCCTGACTTTC
TRBD1 many TRBJ2-1 TRBV12-3/TRBV12-4 CASRTGTGTNEQFF TGTGCCAGCAGAACCGGGACAGGGACAAATGAGCAGTTCTTC
- many TRBJ2-7 TRBV29-1 CSAKTGAREQYF TGCAGCGCCAAAACGGGGGCGCGGGAGCAGTACTTC
- many TRBJ1-5 TRBV7-9 CASSYGGNRNQPQHF TGTGCCAGCAGCTACGGGGGTAACCGCAATCAGCCCCAGCATTTT
- many TRBJ2-2 TRBV20-1 CSAPSGVTNTGELFF TGCAGTGCCCCCTCGGGGGTCACGAACACCGGGGAGCTGTTTTTT
- many TRBJ2-7 TRBV4-1 CASSQDGQGTYEQYF TGCGCCAGCAGCCAAGATGGGCAGGGCACCTACGAGCAGTACTTC
- many TRBJ1-6 TRBV12-3/TRBV12-4 CASSPSGAGNSPLHF TGTGCCAGCTCCCCGTCGGGGGCGGGTAATTCACCCCTCCACTTT
TRBD1 many TRBJ1-2 TRBV4-1 CASSPYGTASPTPNYGYTF TGCGCCAGCAGCCCCTACGGGACAGCCAGCCCCACCCCTAACTATGGCTACACCTTC
TRBD1 - TRBJ1-1 TRBV20-1 CSAVRDRVSTEAFF TGCAGTGCTGTAAGAGACAGGGTGAGCACTGAAGCTTTCTTT